This T cell receptor beta chain appears in the sequencing data of a study of cytomegalovirus exposure and HLA in healthy donors. As concerns this clone: Its antigen is as yet unknown.

PCR employed 60 Vbeta and 13 Jbeta primers. Libraries were prepared by immunoSEQ multiplex PCR; TCRdb keeps only in-frame clonotypes and omits some of them. Its clone listing holds under 200,000 clones. CDR3 length: 14 residues. Trimming took 5 bases from V and 4 from J; bases not matched to a gene: 8. The V gene's germline CDR1 is SGHRS and CDR2 YFSETQ. Whole-study findings and limits: Both high specificity and high sensitivity reportedly marked the classifier's diagnosis of cytomegalovirus status.

The sequencing input was PBMCs. This TCR came from a woman aged 18-35 years in good health and CMV-seropositive. V usage is TRBV5-1 and J usage is TRBJ1-2; 7 nucleotides agree with TRBD1. The CDR3 protein is CASRPTGDGYGYTF. The CDR3 DNA reads TGCGCCAGCAGACCAACAGGGGATGGCTATGGCTACACCTTC.